The source of this T cell receptor beta chain is a study of CXCR3-negative and CXCR3-positive naive CD8 T cells. Study findings and constraints: Higher TRB CDR3 hydrophobicity marked CXCR3-positive naive cells relative to CXCR3-negative naive cells. Much lower diversity was found in memory CD8+ cells, while both naive subsets had comparably high diversity.

The CD45RO-CCR7+CD27+CD95- phenotype denoted naive CD8+ T cells. A word on this clonotype: Antigen specificity is unknown.

The CDR3 consists of 14 residues. Looked up from germline, CDR1 is MDHEN and CDR2 is SYDVKM. UMI-tagged TRB cDNA libraries were built via 5' RACE. TCRdb re-called the 5' RACE reads and shows each CDR3 protein once, DNA omitted. The sample table sets out 100,000 or so distinct CDR3 sequences. Material for sequencing was naive CXCR3+ CD8+ T cells from blood. Regarding subset: CD45RO-CCR7+CD27+CD95- naive CD8+ T cells expressing CXCR3 (TNR3+). The chain carries TRBV28 and TRBJ2-7. This sequence was found in a human donor in good health. Some clones in this sample may be carry-over from other donors' samples. The CDR3: CASSPSRGPHEQYF.